The entry below gives a single T cell receptor beta chain sequence along with its context. The antigen remains undetermined. The data were obtained in a study of T cell responses to AZD1222 COVID-19 vaccine. Overall study results and limits: Scientists sampled the repertoires only once the peak T cell response had passed. Seropositivity was recorded at baseline in only 6 or 7 AZD1222 recipients.

Some clones are missing from TCRdb's copy, which holds only in-frame ones; the method was immunoSEQ multiplex PCR. Of roughly 150,000 clones in the sample, 92% were seen once. This CDR3 contains 12 residues. V was clipped by 6 bases and J by 5 bases, with 10 bases between them. Germline V gene lookup returns CDR1 MDHEN and CDR2 SYDVKM. The sequence derives from an adult who received the AZD1222 COVID-19 vaccine. Specimen: peripheral blood, collected 28 days after the second AZD1222 dose. This chain joins TRBV28 and TRBJ1-2; possible D gene TRBD1, 5 bases. CDR3 loop: CASSLDRYGYTF. The CDR3 region has the DNA TGTGCCAGCAGCTTAGACAGATATGGCTACACCTTC.